This is a list of T cell receptor beta chains from one sample in a study of T cell repertoires in cytomegalovirus infection. These receptors have no identified antigens. Via MiXCR, TCRdb re-called the reads, giving one row per CDR3 protein. The data hold 80,000 or so distinct CDR3 sequences, with roughly a quarter observed a single time. Sequencing used CD8+ T cells from cultured PBMCs, obtained from culture after CMV antigen stimulation. These receptor sequences come from a human donor in good health (CMV status not recorded). Some clones in this sample may be carry-over from other donors' samples. Both conserved end residues are part of each CDR3. Each record gives: J gene, clone size, D gene, V gene, CDR3 DNA, CDR3 protein. D genes are given only for firm matches. Expanded clones get a size class; other rows say once, few or many, or leave the size out.

j_call: TRBJ1-1
clone_size: few
d_call: .
v_call: TRBV27
cdr3_nt: TGTGCCAGCAGTGCACTGAACACTGAAGCTTTCTTT
cdr3_aa: CASSALNTEAFF

j_call: TRBJ2-7
clone_size: .
d_call: TRBD2
v_call: TRBV6-1
cdr3_nt: TGTGCCAGCAGCCTCGTCGGGGGGAGACCGTCCTACGAGCAGTACTTC
cdr3_aa: CASSLVGGRPSYEQYF

j_call: TRBJ2-7
clone_size: many
d_call: TRBD2
v_call: TRBV7-2
cdr3_nt: TGTGCCAGCAGCTTACGGGGGAGACTAGCGAAGTCCTACGAGCAGTACTTC
cdr3_aa: CASSLRGRLAKSYEQYF

j_call: TRBJ2-7
clone_size: .
d_call: TRBD2
v_call: TRBV27
cdr3_nt: TGTGCCAGCAGTGACGGGGGGGCCTGGGAGCAGTACTTC
cdr3_aa: CASSDGGAWEQYF

j_call: TRBJ2-2
clone_size: few
d_call: .
v_call: TRBV30
cdr3_nt: TGTGCCTGGAGTGCCCTCAGGGAAAACACCGGGGAGCTGTTTTTT
cdr3_aa: CAWSALRENTGELFF

j_call: TRBJ2-1
clone_size: few
d_call: TRBD2
v_call: TRBV7-3
cdr3_nt: TGTGCCAGCAGCTCGGTCGGGGGGGGGGCAGGTAATGAGCAGTTCTTC
cdr3_aa: CASSSVGGGAGNEQFF

j_call: TRBJ2-1
clone_size: many
d_call: TRBD2
v_call: TRBV20-1
cdr3_nt: TGCAGTGCTAAGGCGTTAGCGGGACTCCTGCGGAATGAGCAGTTCTTC
cdr3_aa: CSAKALAGLLRNEQFF

j_call: TRBJ2-7
clone_size: .
d_call: .
v_call: TRBV7-7
cdr3_nt: TGTGCTAGCAGCTTATGCCGGGGGGCTACAGCCTACGAGCAGTACTTC
cdr3_aa: CASSLCRGATAYEQYF

j_call: TRBJ1-2
clone_size: .
d_call: .
v_call: TRBV7-9
cdr3_nt: TGTGCCCAAGGCGGACAGCATAACTATGGCTACACCTTC
cdr3_aa: CAQGGQHNYGYTF

j_call: TRBJ1-1
clone_size: .
d_call: .
v_call: TRBV9
cdr3_nt: TGTGCCAGCAGCGTAGCCCCCGATGGGGACACTGAAGCTTTCTTT
cdr3_aa: CASSVAPDGDTEAFF

j_call: TRBJ1-5
clone_size: many
d_call: .
v_call: TRBV10-2
cdr3_nt: TGCGCCAGCAGTGATCTCCATGGCCAGCCCCAGCATTTT
cdr3_aa: CASSDLHGQPQHF

j_call: TRBJ1-2
clone_size: .
d_call: .
v_call: TRBV29-1
cdr3_nt: TGCAGCGTTGGGCCAGGGGCGAACTATGGCTACACCTTC
cdr3_aa: CSVGPGANYGYTF

j_call: TRBJ1-1
clone_size: few
d_call: .
v_call: TRBV28
cdr3_nt: TGTGCCAGCCTGCTCATTGACAGGAGGAACACTGAAGCTTTCTTT
cdr3_aa: CASLLIDRRNTEAFF

j_call: TRBJ2-7
clone_size: .
d_call: .
v_call: TRBV18
cdr3_nt: TGTGCCAGCTCACCGTTGGAGGGCGAGCAGTACTTC
cdr3_aa: CASSPLEGEQYF

j_call: TRBJ2-2
clone_size: .
d_call: .
v_call: TRBV12-3/TRBV12-4
cdr3_nt: TGTGCCAGCAGCATAAACACCGGGGAGCTGTTTTTT
cdr3_aa: CASSINTGELFF

j_call: TRBJ2-3
clone_size: .
d_call: .
v_call: TRBV18
cdr3_nt: TGTGCCAGCTCACCACAGGGCGGCTCTACCACAGATACGCAGTATTTT
cdr3_aa: CASSPQGGSTTDTQYF

j_call: TRBJ2-2
clone_size: .
d_call: .
v_call: TRBV19
cdr3_nt: TGTGCCAGTAGTATAAGGGCAGCTGGGGAGCTGTTTTTT
cdr3_aa: CASSIRAAGELFF

j_call: TRBJ2-7
clone_size: once
d_call: TRBD1
v_call: TRBV27
cdr3_nt: TGTGCCAGCAGTTTACGCAGGGGGTCGTACGAGCAGTACTTC
cdr3_aa: CASSLRRGSYEQYF

j_call: TRBJ2-3
clone_size: many
d_call: TRBD2
v_call: TRBV7-2
cdr3_nt: TGTGCCAGCAGCCTTGATACTAGCGGGTGGGATACGCAGTATTTT
cdr3_aa: CASSLDTSGWDTQYF

j_call: TRBJ1-2
clone_size: .
d_call: .
v_call: TRBV6-5
cdr3_nt: TGTGCCAGCAGTCAGGCGACCAGGGCCTATGGCTACACCTTC
cdr3_aa: CASSQATRAYGYTF

j_call: TRBJ1-5
clone_size: .
d_call: .
v_call: TRBV14
cdr3_nt: TGTGCCAGCAGCCAAAGGGGGAATCAGCCCCAGCATTTT
cdr3_aa: CASSQRGNQPQHF

j_call: TRBJ1-5
clone_size: many
d_call: TRBD1
v_call: TRBV19
cdr3_nt: TGTGCCAGTACCGTCAGACAGGGGACTATCTATAGCAATCAGCCCCAGCATTTT
cdr3_aa: CASTVRQGTIYSNQPQHF

j_call: TRBJ2-7
clone_size: few
d_call: .
v_call: TRBV30
cdr3_nt: TGTGCCTGGAGTTCGACAGTAGACTACGAGCAGTACTTC
cdr3_aa: CAWSSTVDYEQYF

j_call: TRBJ2-5
clone_size: many
d_call: .
v_call: TRBV7-6
cdr3_nt: TGTGCCAGCAGTCGGACGGACTTGGAGGAGACCCAGTACTTC
cdr3_aa: CASSRTDLEETQYF